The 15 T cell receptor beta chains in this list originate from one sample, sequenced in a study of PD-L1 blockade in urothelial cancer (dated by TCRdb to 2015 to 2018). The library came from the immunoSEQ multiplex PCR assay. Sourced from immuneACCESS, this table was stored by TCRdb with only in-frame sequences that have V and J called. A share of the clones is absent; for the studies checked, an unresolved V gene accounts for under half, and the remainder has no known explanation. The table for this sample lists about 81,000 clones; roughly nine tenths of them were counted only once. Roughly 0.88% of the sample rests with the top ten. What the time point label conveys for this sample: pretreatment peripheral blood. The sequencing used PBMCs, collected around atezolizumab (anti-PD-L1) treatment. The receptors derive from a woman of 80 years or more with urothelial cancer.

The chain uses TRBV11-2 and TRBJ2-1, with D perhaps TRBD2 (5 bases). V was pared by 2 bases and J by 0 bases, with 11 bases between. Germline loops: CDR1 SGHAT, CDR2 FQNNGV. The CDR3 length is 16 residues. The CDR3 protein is CASSLRTFYSYNEQFF. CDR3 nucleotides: TGTGCCAGCAGCTTACGGACTTTTTACTCCTACAATGAGCAGTTCTTC.

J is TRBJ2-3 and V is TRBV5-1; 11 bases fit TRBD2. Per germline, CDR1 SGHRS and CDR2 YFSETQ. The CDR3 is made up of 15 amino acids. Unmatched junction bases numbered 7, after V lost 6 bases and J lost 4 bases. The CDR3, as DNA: TGCGCCAGCACCTTAGCGGGGGGGGGACCAGATACGCAGTATTTT. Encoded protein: CASTLAGGGPDTQYF.

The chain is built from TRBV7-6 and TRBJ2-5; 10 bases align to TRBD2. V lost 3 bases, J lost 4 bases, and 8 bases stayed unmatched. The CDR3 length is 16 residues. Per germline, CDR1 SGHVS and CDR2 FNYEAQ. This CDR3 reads CASSFRAGGQLETQYF. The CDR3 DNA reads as TGTGCCAGCAGCTTCCGAGCGGGAGGGCAACTAGAGACCCAGTACTTC.

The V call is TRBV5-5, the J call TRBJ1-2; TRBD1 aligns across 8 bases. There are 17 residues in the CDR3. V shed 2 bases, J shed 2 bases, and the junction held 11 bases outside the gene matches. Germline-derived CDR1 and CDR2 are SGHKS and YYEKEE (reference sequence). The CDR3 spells CASSLTPGTGHNYGYTF. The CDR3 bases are TGTGCCAGCAGCTTAACTCCCGGGACAGGCCACAACTATGGCTACACCTTC.

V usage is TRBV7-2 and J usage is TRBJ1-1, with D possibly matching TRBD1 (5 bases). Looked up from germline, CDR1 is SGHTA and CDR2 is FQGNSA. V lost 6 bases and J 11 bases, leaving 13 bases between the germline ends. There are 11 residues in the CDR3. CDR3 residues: CASRETPGAFF. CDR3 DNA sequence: TGTGCCAGCAGAGAGACTCCAGGGGCTTTCTTT. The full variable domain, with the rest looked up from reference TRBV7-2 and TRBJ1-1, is GAGVSQSPSNKVTEKGKDVELRCDPISGHTALYWYRQSLGQGLEFLIYFQGNSAPDKSGLPSDRFSAERTGGSVSTLTIQRTQQEDSAVYLCASRETPGAFFGQGTRLTVV.

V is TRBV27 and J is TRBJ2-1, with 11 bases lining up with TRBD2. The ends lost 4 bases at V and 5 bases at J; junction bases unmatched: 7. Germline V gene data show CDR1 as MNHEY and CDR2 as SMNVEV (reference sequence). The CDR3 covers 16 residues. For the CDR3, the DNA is TGTGCCAGCAGTTCAATAGCGGGAGGGCCCCACAATGAGCAGTTCTTC. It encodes CASSSIAGGPHNEQFF.

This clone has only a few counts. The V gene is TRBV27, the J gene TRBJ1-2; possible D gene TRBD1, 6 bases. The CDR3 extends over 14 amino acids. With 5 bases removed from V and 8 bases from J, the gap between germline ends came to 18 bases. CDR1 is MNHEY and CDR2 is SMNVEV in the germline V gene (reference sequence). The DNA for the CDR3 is TGTGCCAGCAGTACTGCGGGGGGGCTGGAGGGCTACACCTTC. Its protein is CASSTAGGLEGYTF.

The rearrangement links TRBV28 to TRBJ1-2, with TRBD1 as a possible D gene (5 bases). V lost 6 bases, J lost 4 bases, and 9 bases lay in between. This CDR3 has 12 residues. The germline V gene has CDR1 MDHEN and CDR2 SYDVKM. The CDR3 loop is CASSRTSYGYTF. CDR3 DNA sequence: TGTGCCAGCAGCCGGACATCCTATGGCTACACCTTC.

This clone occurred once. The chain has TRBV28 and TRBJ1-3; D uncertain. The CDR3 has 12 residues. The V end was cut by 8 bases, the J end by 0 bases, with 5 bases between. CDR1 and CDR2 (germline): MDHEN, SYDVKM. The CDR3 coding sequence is TGTGCCAGCCGAGGCTCTGGAAACACCATATATTTT. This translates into CASRGSGNTIYF.

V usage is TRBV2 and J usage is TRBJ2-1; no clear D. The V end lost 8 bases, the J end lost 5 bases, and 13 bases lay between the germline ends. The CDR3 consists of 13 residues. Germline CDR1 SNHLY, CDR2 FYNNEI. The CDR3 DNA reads TGTGCCAGCCCCCCTTCTCGGGACAATGAGCAGTTCTTC. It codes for CASPPSRDNEQFF.

CDR3 nucleotides: TGTGCCAGCTCACCACCGGGACAGGGTTGGACCGGGGAGCTGTTTTTT. It encodes CASSPPGQGWTGELFF. The chain employs TRBV18 and TRBJ2-2, with 9 positions matching TRBD1. V gave up 0 bases and J gave up 5 bases; unmatched junction bases: 4. CDR1 and CDR2 (germline): KGHSH, LQKENI. The CDR3 runs to 16 residues.

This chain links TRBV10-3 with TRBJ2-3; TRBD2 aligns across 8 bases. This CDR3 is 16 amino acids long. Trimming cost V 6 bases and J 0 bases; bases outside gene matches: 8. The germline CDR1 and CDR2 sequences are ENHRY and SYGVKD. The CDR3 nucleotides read TGTGCCATCAGCCGAGAGCCTAGCGGGAGCACAGATACGCAGTATTTT. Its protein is CAISREPSGSTDTQYF.

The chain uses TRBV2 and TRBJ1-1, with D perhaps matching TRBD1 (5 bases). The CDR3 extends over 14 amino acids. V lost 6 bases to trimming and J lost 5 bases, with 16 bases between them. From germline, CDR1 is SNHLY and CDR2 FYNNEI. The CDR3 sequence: CASRGGRGATEAFF. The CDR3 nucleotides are TGTGCCAGCAGAGGAGGGAGGGGCGCGACTGAAGCTTTCTTT.

The CDR3 nucleotides are TGTGCCAGCAGTCATGGACAGGGACCTCAGCCCCAGCATTTT. It is translated as CASSHGQGPQPQHF. This chain uses TRBV27 with TRBJ1-5; 8 nucleotides agree with TRBD1. Germline assignment: CDR1 MNHEY and CDR2 SMNVEV (reference sequence). The CDR3 is 14 residues long. J was trimmed by 6 bases and V by 5 bases; bases with no gene match: 6.

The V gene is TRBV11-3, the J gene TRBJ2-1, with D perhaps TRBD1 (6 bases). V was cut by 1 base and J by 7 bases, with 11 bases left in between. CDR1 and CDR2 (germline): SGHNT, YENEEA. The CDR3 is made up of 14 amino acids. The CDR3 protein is CASSLGPGVNEQFF. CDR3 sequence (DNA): TGTGCCAGCAGCTTAGGTCCAGGGGTAAATGAGCAGTTCTTC.